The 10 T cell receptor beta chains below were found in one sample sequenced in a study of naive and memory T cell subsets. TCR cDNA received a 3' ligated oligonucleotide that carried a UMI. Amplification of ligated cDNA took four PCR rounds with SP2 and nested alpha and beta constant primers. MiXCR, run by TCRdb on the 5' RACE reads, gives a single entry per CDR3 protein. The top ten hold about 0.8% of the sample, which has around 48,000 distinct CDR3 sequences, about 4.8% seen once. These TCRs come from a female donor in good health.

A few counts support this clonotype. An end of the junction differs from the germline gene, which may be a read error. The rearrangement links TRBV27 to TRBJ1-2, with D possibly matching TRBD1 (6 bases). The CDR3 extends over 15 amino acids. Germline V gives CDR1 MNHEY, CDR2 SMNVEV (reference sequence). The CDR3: CASSLSSGHHYGDTF. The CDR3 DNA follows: TGTGCCAGCAGTTTATCGTCGGGACATCACTATGGCGACACCTTC.

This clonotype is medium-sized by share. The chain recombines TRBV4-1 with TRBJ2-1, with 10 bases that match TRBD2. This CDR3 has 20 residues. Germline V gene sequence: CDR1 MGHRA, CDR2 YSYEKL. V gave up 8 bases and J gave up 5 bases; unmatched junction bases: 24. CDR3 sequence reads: CASGGGLAGDITQMHNEQFF. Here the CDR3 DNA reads TGCGCCAGCGGCGGGGGGCTAGCGGGGGACATAACCCAGATGCACAATGAGCAGTTCTTC.

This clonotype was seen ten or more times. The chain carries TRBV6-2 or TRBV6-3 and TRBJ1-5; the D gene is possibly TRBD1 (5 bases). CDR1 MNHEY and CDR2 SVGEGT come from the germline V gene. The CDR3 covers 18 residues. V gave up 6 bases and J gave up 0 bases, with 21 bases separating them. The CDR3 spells CASRSSFQGQHSNQPQHF. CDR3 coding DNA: TGTGCCAGCAGATCCTCGTTTCAGGGTCAGCATAGCAATCAGCCCCAGCATTTT.

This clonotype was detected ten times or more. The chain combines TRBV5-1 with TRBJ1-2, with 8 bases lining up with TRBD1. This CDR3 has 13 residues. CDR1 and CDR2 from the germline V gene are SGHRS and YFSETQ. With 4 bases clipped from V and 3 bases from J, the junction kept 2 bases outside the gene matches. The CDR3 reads CASSPDRDYGYTF. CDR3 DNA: TGCGCCAGCAGCCCGGACAGGGACTATGGCTACACCTTC.

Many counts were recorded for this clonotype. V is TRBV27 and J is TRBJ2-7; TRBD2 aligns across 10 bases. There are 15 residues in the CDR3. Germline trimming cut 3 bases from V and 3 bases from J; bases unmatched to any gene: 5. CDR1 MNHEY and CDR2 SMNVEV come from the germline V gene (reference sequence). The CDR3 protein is CASSFRTSGYYEQYF. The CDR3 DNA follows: TGTGCCAGCAGTTTCCGGACTAGCGGCTACTACGAGCAGTACTTC.

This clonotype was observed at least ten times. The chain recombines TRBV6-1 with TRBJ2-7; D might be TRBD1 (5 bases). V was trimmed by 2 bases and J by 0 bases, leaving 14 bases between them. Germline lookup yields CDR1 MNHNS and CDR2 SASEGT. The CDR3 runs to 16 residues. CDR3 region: CASSERMTVSSYEQYF. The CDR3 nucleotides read TGTGCCAGCAGTGAACGTATGACAGTTAGCTCCTACGAGCAGTACTTC.

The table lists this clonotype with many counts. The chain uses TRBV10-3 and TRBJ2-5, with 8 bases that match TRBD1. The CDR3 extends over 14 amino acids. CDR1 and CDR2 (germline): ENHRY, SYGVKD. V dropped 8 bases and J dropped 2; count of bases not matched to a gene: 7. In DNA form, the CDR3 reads TGTGCCATCCGACGGACAGGGTCGCAAGAGACCCAGTACTTC. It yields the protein CAIRRTGSQETQYF.

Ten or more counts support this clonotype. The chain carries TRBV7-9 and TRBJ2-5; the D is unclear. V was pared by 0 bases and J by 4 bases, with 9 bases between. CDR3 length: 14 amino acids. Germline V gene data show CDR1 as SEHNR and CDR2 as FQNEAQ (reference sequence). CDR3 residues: CASSLALAVETQYF. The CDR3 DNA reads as TGTGCCAGCAGCTTAGCGCTGGCGGTAGAGACCCAGTACTTC. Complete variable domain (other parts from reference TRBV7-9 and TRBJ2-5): DTGVSQNPRHKITKRGQNVTFRCDPISEHNRLYWYRQTLGQGPEFLTYFQNEAQLEKSRLLSDRFSAERPKGSFSTLEIQRTEQGDSAMYLCASSLALAVETQYFGPGTRLLVL.

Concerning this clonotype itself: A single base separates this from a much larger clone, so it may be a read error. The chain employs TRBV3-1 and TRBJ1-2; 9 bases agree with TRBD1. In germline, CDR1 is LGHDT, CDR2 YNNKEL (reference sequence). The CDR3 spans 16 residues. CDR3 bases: TGTGCCAGCAGCCAGGCATTTACAGGGGGCCGCTATGGCGACACCTTC. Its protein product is CASSQAFTGGRYGDTF. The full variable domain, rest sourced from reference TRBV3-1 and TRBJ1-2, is DTAVSQTPKYLVTQMGNDKSIKCEQNLGHDTMYWYKQDSKKFLKIMFSYNNKELIINETVPNRFSPKSPDKAHLNLHINSLELGDSAVYFCASSQAFTGGRYGDTFGSGTRLTVV.

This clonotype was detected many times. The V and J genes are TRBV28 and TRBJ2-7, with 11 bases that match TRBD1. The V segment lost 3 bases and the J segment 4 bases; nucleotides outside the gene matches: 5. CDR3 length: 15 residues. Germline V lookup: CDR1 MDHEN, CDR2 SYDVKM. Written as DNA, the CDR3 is TGTGCCAGCAGTTTTGGAGGGACAGGGGGTTACGAGCAGTACTTC. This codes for CASSFGGTGGYEQYF.